The 5 T cell receptor beta chains in this list originate from one sample, sequenced in a study of human T cells and chemical hapten exposure. TCRdb fed the RACE reads into MiXCR, producing one record per CDR3 protein. Among over 300,000 distinct CDR3 sequences listed, approximately 5.1% were seen once. Time point meaning: pre-sensitization, week 0. Treatment noted: therapeutic diphenylcyclopropenone sensitization with weekly scalp DPC. Specimen: whole blood, collected in connection with sensitization to the hapten diphenylcyclopropenone (DPC). The receptors come from a woman between 50 and 59 years old with alopecia areata. Some clones in this sample may be carry-over from other donors' samples.

There are a few counts of this clonotype. The CDR3 region has the DNA TGCAGTGCTAGTGTGGGTTCCCACGAGCAGTACTTC. Translated, it gives CSASVGSHEQYF. The chain combines TRBV20-1 with TRBJ2-7; D unclear. This CDR3 comprises 12 residues. Trimming cost V 3 bases and J 5 bases, with 11 bases left between them. Germline lookup yields CDR1 DFQATT and CDR2 SNEGSKA (reference sequence).

The V and J genes are TRBV11-2 and TRBJ2-5, with D possibly matching TRBD1 (6 bases). Trimming took 0 bases from V and 0 from J, leaving 8 bases between them. This CDR3 spans 15 amino acids. Germline loops: CDR1 SGHAT, CDR2 FQNNGV. The CDR3 loop is CASSLDYRDQETQYF. CDR3 nucleotides: TGTGCCAGCAGCTTAGATTACAGGGACCAAGAGACCCAGTACTTC.

This clonotype was observed a handful of times. V gene TRBV29-1 combines with J gene TRBJ1-5; a possible D gene is TRBD1 (5 bases). The CDR3 is made up of 14 amino acids. Looked up from germline, CDR1 is SQVTM and CDR2 is ANQGSEA. Trimming shortened V by 4 bases and J by 2 bases, and 12 bases separated the two germline ends. This CDR3 reads CSVGDGRGNQPQHF. The CDR3 DNA reads as TGCAGCGTTGGGGACGGGAGAGGCAATCAGCCCCAGCATTTT.

The chain has TRBV19 and TRBJ2-3; 7 bases agree with TRBD1. Unmatched junction bases numbered 5, after V lost 2 bases and J lost 3 bases. CDR1 LNHDA and CDR2 SQIVND come from the germline V gene (reference sequence). The CDR3 loop spans 15 amino acids. The CDR3 here is CASSIQGVGTDTQYF. CDR3 in DNA: TGTGCCAGTAGTATACAGGGGGTGGGGACAGATACGCAGTATTTT.

The chain joins TRBV6-2 or TRBV6-3 to TRBJ1-5, with D possibly TRBD1 on 6 matching bases. Germline assignment: CDR1 MNHEY and CDR2 SVGEGT. Trimming pared 2 bases from V and 6 bases from J, leaving 14 bases between. The CDR3 totals 15 residues. The DNA of the CDR3 is TGTGCCAGCAGTTACGGGGGGCAGAATGGTCAGCCCCAGCATTTT. Amino acid sequence: CASSYGGQNGQPQHF.